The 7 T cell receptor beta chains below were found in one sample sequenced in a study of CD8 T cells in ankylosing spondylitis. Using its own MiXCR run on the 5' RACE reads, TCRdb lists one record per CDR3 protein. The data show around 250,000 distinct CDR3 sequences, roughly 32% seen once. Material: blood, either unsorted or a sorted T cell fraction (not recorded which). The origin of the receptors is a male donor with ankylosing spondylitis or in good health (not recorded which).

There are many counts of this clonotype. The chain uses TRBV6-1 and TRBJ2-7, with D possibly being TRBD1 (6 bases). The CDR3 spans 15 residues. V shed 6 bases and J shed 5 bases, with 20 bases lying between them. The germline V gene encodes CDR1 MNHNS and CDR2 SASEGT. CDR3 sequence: CASSQDRARLNEQYF. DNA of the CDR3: TGTGCCAGCAGCCAGGACAGAGCCCGACTCAACGAGCAGTACTTC.

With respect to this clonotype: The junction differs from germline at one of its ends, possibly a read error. CDR3 residues: CASSTGTGGPLHF. The CDR3 DNA is TGTGCCAGCTCAACCGGGACAGGGGGGCCCCTGCATTTT. The rearrangement uses TRBV18 and TRBJ1-5; TRBD1 matches 11 bases. The CDR3 extends over 13 amino acids. Germline loops: CDR1 KGHSH, CDR2 LQKENI.

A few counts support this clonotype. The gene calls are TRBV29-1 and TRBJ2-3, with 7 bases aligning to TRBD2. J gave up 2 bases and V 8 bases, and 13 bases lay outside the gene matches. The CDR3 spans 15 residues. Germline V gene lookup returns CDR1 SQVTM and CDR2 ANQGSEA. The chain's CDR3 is CSHGRSGDPTDTQYF. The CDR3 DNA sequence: TGCAGCCATGGGAGGAGCGGGGACCCCACAGATACGCAGTATTTT.

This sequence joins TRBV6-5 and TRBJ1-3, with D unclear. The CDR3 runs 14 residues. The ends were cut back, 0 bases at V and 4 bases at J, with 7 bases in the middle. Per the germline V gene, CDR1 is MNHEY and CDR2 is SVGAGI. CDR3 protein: CASSYSSTGNTIYF. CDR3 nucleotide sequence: TGTGCCAGCAGTTACTCCTCGACGGGAAACACCATATATTTT.

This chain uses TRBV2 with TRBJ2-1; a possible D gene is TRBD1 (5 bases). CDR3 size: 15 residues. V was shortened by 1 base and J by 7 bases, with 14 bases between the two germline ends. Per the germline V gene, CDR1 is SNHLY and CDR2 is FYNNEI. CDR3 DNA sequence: TGTGCCAGCAGTGAAGTCGGGCAGGGTGGGAATGAGCAGTTCTTC. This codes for CASSEVGQGGNEQFF.

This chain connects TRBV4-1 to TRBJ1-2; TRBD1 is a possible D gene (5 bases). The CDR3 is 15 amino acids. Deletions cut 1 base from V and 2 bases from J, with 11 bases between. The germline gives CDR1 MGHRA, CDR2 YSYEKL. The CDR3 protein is CASSQVAAGNYGYTF. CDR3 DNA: TGCGCCAGCAGCCAAGTTGCGGCAGGGAACTATGGCTACACCTTC.

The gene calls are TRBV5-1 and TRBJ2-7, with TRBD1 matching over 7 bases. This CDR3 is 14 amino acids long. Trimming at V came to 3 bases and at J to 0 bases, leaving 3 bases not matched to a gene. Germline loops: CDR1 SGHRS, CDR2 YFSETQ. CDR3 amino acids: CASSWDSFSYEQYF. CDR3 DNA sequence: TGCGCCAGCAGCTGGGACAGCTTCTCCTACGAGCAGTACTTC. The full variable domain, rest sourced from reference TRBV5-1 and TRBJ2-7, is KAGVTQTPRYLIKTRGQQVTLSCSPISGHRSVSWYQQTPGQGLQFLFEYFSETQRNKGNFPGRFSGRQFSNSRSEMNVSTLELGDSALYLCASSWDSFSYEQYFGPGTRLTVT.